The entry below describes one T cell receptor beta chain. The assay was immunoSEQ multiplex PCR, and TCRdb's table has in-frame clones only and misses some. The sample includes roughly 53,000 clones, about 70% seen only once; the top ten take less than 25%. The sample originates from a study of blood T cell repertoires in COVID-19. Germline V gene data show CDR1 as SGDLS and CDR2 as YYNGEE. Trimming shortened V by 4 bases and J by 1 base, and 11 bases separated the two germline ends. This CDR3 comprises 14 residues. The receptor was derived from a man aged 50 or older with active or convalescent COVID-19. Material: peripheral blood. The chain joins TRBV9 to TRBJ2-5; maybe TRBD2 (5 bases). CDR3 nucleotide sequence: TGTGCCAGCAGCTCCACGACTATCCAAGAGACCCAGTACTTC. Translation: CASSSTTIQETQYF.